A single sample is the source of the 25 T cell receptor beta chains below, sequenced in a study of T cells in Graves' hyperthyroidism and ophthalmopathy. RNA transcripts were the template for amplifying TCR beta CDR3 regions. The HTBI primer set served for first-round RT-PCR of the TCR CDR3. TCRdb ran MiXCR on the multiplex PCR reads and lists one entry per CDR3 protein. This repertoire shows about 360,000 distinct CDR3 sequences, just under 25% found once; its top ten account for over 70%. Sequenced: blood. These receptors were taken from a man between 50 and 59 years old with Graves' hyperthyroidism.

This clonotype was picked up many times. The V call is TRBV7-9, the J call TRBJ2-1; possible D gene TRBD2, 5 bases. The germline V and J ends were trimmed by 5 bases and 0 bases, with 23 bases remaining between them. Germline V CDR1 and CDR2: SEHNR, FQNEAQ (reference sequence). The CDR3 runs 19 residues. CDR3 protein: CASSPHGGAAKSSYNEQFF. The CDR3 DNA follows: TGTGCCAGCAGCCCCCATGGTGGAGCGGCCAAGAGCTCCTACAATGAGCAGTTCTTC.

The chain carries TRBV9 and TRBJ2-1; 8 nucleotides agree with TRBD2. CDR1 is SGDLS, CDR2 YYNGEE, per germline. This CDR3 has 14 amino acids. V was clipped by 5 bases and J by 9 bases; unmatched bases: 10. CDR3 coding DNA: TGTGCCAGCAGGGGGGGGCGGGAGGAGGCTGAGCAGTTCTTC. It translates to CASRGGREEAEQFF.

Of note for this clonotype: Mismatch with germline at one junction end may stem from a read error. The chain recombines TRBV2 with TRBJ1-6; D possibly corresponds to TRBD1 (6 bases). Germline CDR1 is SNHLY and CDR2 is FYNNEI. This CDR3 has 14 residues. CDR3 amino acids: CTSLRTAYNSPLHF. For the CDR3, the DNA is TGTACCAGCCTCCGGACAGCCTATAATTCACCCCTCCACTTT. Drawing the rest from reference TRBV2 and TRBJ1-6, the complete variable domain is EPEVTQTPSHQVTQMGQEVILRCVPISNHLYFYWYRQILGQKVEFLVSFYNNEISEKSEIFDDQFSVERPDGSNFTLKIRSTKLEDSAMYFCTSLRTAYNSPLHFGNGTRLTVT.

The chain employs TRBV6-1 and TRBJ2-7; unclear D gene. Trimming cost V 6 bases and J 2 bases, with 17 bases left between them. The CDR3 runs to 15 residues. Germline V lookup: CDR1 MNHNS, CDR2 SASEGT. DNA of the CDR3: TGTGCCAGCAGCTATTCTCTGACCCGACCCTACGAGCAGTACTTC. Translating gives CASSYSLTRPYEQYF.

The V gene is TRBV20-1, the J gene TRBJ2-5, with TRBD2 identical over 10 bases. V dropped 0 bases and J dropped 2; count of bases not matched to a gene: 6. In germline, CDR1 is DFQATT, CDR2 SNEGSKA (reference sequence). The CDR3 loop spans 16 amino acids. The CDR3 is CSARDRAGGWQETQYF. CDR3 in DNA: TGCAGTGCTAGAGATCGAGCGGGAGGGTGGCAAGAGACCCAGTACTTC.

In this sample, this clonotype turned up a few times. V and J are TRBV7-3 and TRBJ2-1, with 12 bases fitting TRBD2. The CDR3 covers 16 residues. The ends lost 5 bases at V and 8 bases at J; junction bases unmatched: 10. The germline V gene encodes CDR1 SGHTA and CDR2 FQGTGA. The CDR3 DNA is TGTGCCAGCAGCCCCCTACTAGCGGGAGGCGGGGATGAGCAGTTCTTC. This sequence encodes CASSPLLAGGGDEQFF. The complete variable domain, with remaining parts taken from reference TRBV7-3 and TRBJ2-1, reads GAGVSQTPSNKVTEKGKYVELRCDPISGHTALYWYRQSLGQGPEFLIYFQGTGAADDSGLPNDRFFAVRPEGSVSTLKIQRTERGDSAVYLCASSPLLAGGGDEQFFGPGTRLTVL.

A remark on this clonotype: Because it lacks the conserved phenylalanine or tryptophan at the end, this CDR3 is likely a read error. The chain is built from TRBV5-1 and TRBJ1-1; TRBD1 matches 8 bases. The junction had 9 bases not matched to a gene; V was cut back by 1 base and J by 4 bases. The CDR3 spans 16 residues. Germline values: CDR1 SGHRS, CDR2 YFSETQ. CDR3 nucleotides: TGCGCCAGCAGCTTGAAGCCAGGGGGCTCGGGCACTGAAGCTTTCCTT. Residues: CASSLKPGGSGTEAFL.

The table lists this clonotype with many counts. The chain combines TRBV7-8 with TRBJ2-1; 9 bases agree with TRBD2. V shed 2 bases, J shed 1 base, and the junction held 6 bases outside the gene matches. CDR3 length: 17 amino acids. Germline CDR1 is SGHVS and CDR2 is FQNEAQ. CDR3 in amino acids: CASSLSFAGGSYNEQFF. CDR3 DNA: TGTGCCAGCAGCTTATCCTTCGCGGGAGGGTCCTACAATGAGCAGTTCTTC.

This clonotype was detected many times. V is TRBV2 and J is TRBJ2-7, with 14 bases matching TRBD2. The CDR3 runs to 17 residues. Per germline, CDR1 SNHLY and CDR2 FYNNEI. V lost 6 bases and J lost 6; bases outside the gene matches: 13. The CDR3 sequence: CASSPGLAGGPWGEQYF. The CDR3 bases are TGTGCCAGCAGCCCCGGACTAGCGGGAGGCCCTTGGGGCGAGCAGTACTTC. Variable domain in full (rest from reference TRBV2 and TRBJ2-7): EPEVTQTPSHQVTQMGQEVILRCVPISNHLYFYWYRQILGQKVEFLVSFYNNEISEKSEIFDDQFSVERPDGSNFTLKIRSTKLEDSAMYFCASSPGLAGGPWGEQYFGPGTRLTVT.

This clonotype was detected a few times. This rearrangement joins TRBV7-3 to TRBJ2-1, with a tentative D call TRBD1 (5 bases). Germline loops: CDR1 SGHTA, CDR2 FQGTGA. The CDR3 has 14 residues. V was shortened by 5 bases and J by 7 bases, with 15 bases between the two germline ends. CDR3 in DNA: TGTGCCAGCAGCCCGGACATATCCTGGAATGAGCAGTTCTTC. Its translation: CASSPDISWNEQFF. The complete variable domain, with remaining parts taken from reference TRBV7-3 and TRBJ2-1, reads GAGVSQTPSNKVTEKGKYVELRCDPISGHTALYWYRQSLGQGPEFLIYFQGTGAADDSGLPNDRFFAVRPEGSVSTLKIQRTERGDSAVYLCASSPDISWNEQFFGPGTRLTVL.

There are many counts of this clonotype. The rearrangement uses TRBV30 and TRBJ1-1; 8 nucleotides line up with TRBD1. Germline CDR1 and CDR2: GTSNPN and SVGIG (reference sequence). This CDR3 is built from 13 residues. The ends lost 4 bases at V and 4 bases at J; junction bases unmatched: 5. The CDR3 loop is CAWNGQGGTEAFF. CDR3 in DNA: TGTGCCTGGAATGGACAGGGAGGCACTGAAGCTTTCTTT.

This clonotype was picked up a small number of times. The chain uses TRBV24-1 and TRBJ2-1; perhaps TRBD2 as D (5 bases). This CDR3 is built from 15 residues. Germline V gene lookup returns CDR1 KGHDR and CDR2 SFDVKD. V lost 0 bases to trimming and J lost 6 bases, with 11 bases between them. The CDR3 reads CATSDLRRLGNEQFF. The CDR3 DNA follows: TGTGCCACCAGTGATTTGCGGAGGCTAGGCAATGAGCAGTTCTTC.

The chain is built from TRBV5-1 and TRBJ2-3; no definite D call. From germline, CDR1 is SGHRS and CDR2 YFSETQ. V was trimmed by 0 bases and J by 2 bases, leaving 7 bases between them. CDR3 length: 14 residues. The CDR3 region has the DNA TGCGCCAGCAGCTTGGACACGTACACAGATACGCAGTATTTT. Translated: CASSLDTYTDTQYF. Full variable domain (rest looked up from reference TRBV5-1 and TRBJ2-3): KAGVTQTPRYLIKTRGQQVTLSCSPISGHRSVSWYQQTPGQGLQFLFEYFSETQRNKGNFPGRFSGRQFSNSRSEMNVSTLELGDSALYLCASSLDTYTDTQYFGPGTRLTVL.

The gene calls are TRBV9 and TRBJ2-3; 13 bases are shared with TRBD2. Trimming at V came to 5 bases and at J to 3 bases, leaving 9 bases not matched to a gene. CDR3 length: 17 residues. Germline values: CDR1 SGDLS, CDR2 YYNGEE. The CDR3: CASSDPGTSGMTDTQYF. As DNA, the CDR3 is TGTGCCAGCAGTGATCCCGGGACTAGCGGGATGACAGATACGCAGTATTTT.

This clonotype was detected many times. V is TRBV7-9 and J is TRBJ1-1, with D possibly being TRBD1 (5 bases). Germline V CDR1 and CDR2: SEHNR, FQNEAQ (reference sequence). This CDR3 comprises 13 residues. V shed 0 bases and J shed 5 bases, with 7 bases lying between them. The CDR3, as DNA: TGTGCCAGCAGCTTAGCAGGGGTAACTGAAGCTTTCTTT. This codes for CASSLAGVTEAFF.

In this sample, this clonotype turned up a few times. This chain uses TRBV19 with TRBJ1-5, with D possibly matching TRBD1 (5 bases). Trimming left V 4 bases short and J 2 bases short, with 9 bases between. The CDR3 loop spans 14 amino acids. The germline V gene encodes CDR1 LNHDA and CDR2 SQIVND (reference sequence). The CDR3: CASSSQGGNQPQHF. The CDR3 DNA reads TGTGCCAGTAGTAGCCAGGGAGGCAATCAGCCCCAGCATTTT.

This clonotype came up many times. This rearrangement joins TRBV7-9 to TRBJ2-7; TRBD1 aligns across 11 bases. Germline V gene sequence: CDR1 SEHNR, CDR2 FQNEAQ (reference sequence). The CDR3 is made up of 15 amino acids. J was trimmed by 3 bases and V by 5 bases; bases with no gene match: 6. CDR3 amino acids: CASSDGTGGRYEQYF. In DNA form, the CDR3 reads TGTGCCAGCAGCGACGGGACAGGGGGACGCTACGAGCAGTACTTC.

The CDR3 nucleotides read TGTGCCAGCAGTCTGGTCCCCCGCGGGTCACCCCTCCACTTT. Its protein product is CASSLVPRGSPLHF. The chain employs TRBV12-3 or TRBV12-4 and TRBJ1-6; D ambiguous. V was pared by 5 bases and J by 10 bases, with 15 bases between. This CDR3 comprises 14 residues.

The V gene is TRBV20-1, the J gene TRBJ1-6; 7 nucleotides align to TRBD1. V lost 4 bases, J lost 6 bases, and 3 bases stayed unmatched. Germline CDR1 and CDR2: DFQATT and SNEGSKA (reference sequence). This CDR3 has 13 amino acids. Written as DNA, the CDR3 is TGCAGTGCTAAGGACAGGTTTAATTCACCCCTCCACTTT. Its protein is CSAKDRFNSPLHF.

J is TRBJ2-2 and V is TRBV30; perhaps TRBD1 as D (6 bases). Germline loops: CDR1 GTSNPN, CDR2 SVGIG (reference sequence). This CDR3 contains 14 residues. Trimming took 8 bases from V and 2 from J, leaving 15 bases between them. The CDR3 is CAGRWGTNTGELFF. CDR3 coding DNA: TGTGCCGGCCGCTGGGGGACAAACACCGGGGAGCTGTTTTTT.

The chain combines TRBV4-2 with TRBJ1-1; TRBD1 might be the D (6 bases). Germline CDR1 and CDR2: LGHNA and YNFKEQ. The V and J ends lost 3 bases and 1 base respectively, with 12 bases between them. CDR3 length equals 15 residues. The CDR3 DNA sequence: TGTGCCAGCAGCCATCCACAGGGTGCGAACACTGAAGCTTTCTTT. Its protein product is CASSHPQGANTEAFF.

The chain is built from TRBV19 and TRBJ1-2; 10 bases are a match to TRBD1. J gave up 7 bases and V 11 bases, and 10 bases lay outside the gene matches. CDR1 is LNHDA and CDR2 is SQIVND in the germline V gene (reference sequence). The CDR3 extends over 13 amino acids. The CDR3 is CAALTRTGGGYTF. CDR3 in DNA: TGTGCCGCTCTAACCAGGACAGGGGGTGGCTACACCTTC.

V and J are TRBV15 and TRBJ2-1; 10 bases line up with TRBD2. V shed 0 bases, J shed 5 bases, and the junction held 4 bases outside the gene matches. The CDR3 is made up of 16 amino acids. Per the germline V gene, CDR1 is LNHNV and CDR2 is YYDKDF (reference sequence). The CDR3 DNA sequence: TGTGCCACCAGCAGAGAAGCGGGAGGGCTTCACAATGAGCAGTTCTTC. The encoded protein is CATSREAGGLHNEQFF.

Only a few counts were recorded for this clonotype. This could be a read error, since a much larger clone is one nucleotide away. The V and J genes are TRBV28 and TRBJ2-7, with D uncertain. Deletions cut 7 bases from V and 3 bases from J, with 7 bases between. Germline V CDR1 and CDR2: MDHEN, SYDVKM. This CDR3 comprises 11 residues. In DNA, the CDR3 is TGTGCCAGCACTGCCGGCTACGAGCAGTACTTC. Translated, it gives CASTAGYEQYF.

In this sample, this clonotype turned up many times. CDR3 region: CASSPRTDPGTEAFF. CDR3 nucleotide sequence: TGTGCCAGCAGTCCGCGGACAGACCCAGGCACTGAAGCTTTCTTT. The chain is built from TRBV12-3 or TRBV12-4 and TRBJ1-1; maybe TRBD1 (6 bases). V gave up 5 bases and J gave up 4 bases, with 17 bases separating them. The CDR3 sequence is 15 residues long.